This is a list of T cell receptor beta chains from one sample in a study of CD8 T cells in Susac syndrome. MiXCR, run by TCRdb on the immunoSEQ multiplex PCR reads, gives a single entry per CDR3 protein. The sample holds some 200,000 distinct CDR3 sequences; 95% are singletons and the top ten take approximately 0.16%. The material sequenced was CD8+ T cells from PBMCs. The receptors were gathered from a human donor with Susac syndrome. Each CDR3 is given with its conserved first and last residue. The D gene is left open where the match is weak. Rows may omit the clone size; those that give it use once, few, many or a size class.

v_gene: TRBV5-4
j_gene: TRBJ2-7
d_gene: TRBD2
abundance: .
CDR3aa: CASSLGLGTNAYEQYF
CDR3nt: TGTGCCAGCAGCTTGGGCCTAGGGACTAACGCCTACGAGCAGTACTTC

v_gene: TRBV20-1
j_gene: TRBJ2-3
d_gene: .
abundance: .
CDR3aa: CSAKNINEPGASLVSTDTQYF
CDR3nt: TGCAGTGCTAAAAACATCAACGAACCGGGGGCTTCTTTGGTTAGCACAGATACGCAGTATTTT

v_gene: TRBV20-1
j_gene: TRBJ2-7
d_gene: .
abundance: .
CDR3aa: CSASLSYRAYEQYF
CDR3nt: TGCAGTGCTAGCCTTTCCTACAGGGCCTACGAGCAGTACTTC

v_gene: TRBV5-6
j_gene: TRBJ2-1
d_gene: TRBD2
abundance: .
CDR3aa: CASSNINELGTSGMNEQFF
CDR3nt: TGTGCCAGCAGCAACATTAACGAACTTGGGACTAGCGGGATGAATGAGCAGTTCTTC

v_gene: TRBV3-1
j_gene: TRBJ1-5
d_gene: .
abundance: few
CDR3aa: CASSQEGQPQHF
CDR3nt: TGTGCCAGCAGCCAAGAGGGTCAGCCCCAGCATTTT

v_gene: TRBV7-9
j_gene: TRBJ1-5
d_gene: .
abundance: .
CDR3aa: CASSLAADSNQPQHF
CDR3nt: TGTGCCAGCAGCTTAGCGGCAGATAGCAATCAGCCCCAGCATTTT

v_gene: TRBV9
j_gene: TRBJ1-3
d_gene: .
abundance: .
CDR3aa: CASSATGPLLYPGNTIYF
CDR3nt: TGTGCCAGCAGCGCCACCGGGCCCCTCCTATACCCTGGAAACACCATATATTTT

v_gene: TRBV20-1
j_gene: TRBJ2-1
d_gene: .
abundance: .
CDR3aa: CSASRIPVNEQFF
CDR3nt: TGCAGTGCTAGTCGCATCCCTGTCAATGAGCAGTTCTTC

v_gene: TRBV20-1
j_gene: TRBJ2-1
d_gene: .
abundance: .
CDR3aa: CSAGGGPMVSYNEQFF
CDR3nt: TGCAGTGCTGGGGGGGGGCCCATGGTCTCCTACAATGAGCAGTTCTTC

v_gene: TRBV19
j_gene: TRBJ1-1
d_gene: TRBD1
abundance: .
CDR3aa: CASTLTGATTEAFF
CDR3nt: TGTGCCAGTACCCTGACAGGGGCCACCACTGAAGCTTTCTTT

v_gene: TRBV4-1
j_gene: TRBJ2-1
d_gene: TRBD2
abundance: .
CDR3aa: CASSQDPMGSGGEYNEQFF
CDR3nt: TGCGCCAGCAGCCAAGACCCTATGGGTAGCGGGGGGGAGTACAATGAGCAGTTCTTC

v_gene: TRBV12-3/TRBV12-4
j_gene: TRBJ2-3
d_gene: .
abundance: .
CDR3aa: CASKGVTDTQYF
CDR3nt: TGTGCCAGCAAGGGGGTCACAGATACGCAGTATTTT

v_gene: TRBV5-4
j_gene: TRBJ2-5
d_gene: .
abundance: once
CDR3aa: CASSNGGTWGETQYF
CDR3nt: TGTGCCAGCAGCAACGGCGGGACCTGGGGGGAGACCCAGTACTTC

v_gene: TRBV5-1
j_gene: TRBJ1-1
d_gene: TRBD1
abundance: .
CDR3aa: CASSPTGTGDTEAFF
CDR3nt: TGCGCCAGCAGCCCCACCGGGACAGGGGACACTGAAGCTTTCTTT

v_gene: TRBV14
j_gene: TRBJ2-5
d_gene: .
abundance: .
CDR3aa: CASSPLMRETQYF
CDR3nt: TGTGCCAGCAGCCCCCTAATGCGGGAGACCCAGTACTTC

v_gene: TRBV4-1
j_gene: TRBJ1-4
d_gene: TRBD1
abundance: .
CDR3aa: CASSQDEPGQGYEKLFF
CDR3nt: TGCGCCAGCAGCCAAGATGAGCCGGGACAGGGCTATGAAAAACTGTTTTTT

v_gene: TRBV3-1
j_gene: TRBJ1-1
d_gene: .
abundance: .
CDR3aa: CASSQDARALTEAFF
CDR3nt: TGTGCCAGCAGCCAAGACGCCAGGGCTTTAACTGAAGCTTTCTTT

v_gene: TRBV4-1
j_gene: TRBJ2-5
d_gene: TRBD2
abundance: once
CDR3aa: CASSQNGIAGAQETQYF
CDR3nt: TGCGCCAGCAGCCAGAATGGAATAGCGGGGGCACAAGAGACCCAGTACTTC

v_gene: TRBV30
j_gene: TRBJ1-2
d_gene: TRBD1
abundance: .
CDR3aa: CAWSVGGTGEGYTF
CDR3nt: TGTGCCTGGAGTGTAGGAGGGACAGGGGAAGGCTACACCTTC

v_gene: TRBV20-1
j_gene: TRBJ1-1
d_gene: .
abundance: .
CDR3aa: CSASLRDPEAFF
CDR3nt: TGCAGTGCTAGCTTGAGGGACCCTGAAGCTTTCTTT

v_gene: TRBV24-1
j_gene: TRBJ2-1
d_gene: .
abundance: .
CDR3aa: CATSVPGSNEQFF
CDR3nt: TGTGCCACCAGTGTACCAGGGAGCAATGAGCAGTTCTTC

v_gene: TRBV20-1
j_gene: TRBJ2-7
d_gene: .
abundance: .
CDR3aa: CSALDYERHEQYF
CDR3nt: TGCAGTGCTTTGGATTACGAAAGGCACGAGCAGTACTTC

v_gene: TRBV11-2
j_gene: TRBJ2-3
d_gene: .
abundance: .
CDR3aa: CASALNVGADTQYF
CDR3nt: TGTGCCAGCGCCTTAAACGTGGGGGCAGATACGCAGTATTTT

v_gene: TRBV12-3/TRBV12-4
j_gene: TRBJ1-5
d_gene: TRBD1
abundance: .
CDR3aa: CASSPRSGTGGNQPQHF
CDR3nt: TGTGCCAGCAGTCCCCGATCCGGGACAGGGGGCAATCAGCCCCAGCATTTT

v_gene: TRBV20-1
j_gene: TRBJ1-4
d_gene: .
abundance: .
CDR3aa: CSAMSRVANEKLFF
CDR3nt: TGCAGTGCCATGAGTAGAGTTGCTAATGAAAAACTGTTTTTT

v_gene: TRBV3-1
j_gene: TRBJ2-2
d_gene: .
abundance: .
CDR3aa: CASSQRLDGTGELFF
CDR3nt: TGTGCCAGCAGCCAAAGACTAGACGGAACCGGGGAGCTGTTTTTT

v_gene: TRBV27
j_gene: TRBJ1-1
d_gene: .
abundance: .
CDR3aa: CASGLENTEAFF
CDR3nt: TGTGCCAGCGGATTAGAGAACACTGAAGCTTTCTTT